This TCR beta chain was sequenced for a study of cytomegalovirus exposure and HLA in healthy donors. Study-wide points: The study listed 150 to 200 cytomegalovirus-associated TCR beta chains.

V was shortened by 7 bases and J by 4 bases, with 18 bases between the two germline ends. This CDR3 is built from 15 residues. Germline lookup yields CDR1 LGHNA and CDR2 YSLEER. This PCR relied on a set of 60 Vbeta primers and 13 Jbeta primers. Libraries were prepared by immunoSEQ multiplex PCR; TCRdb keeps only in-frame clonotypes and omits some of them. The repertoire holds 150,000 to 200,000 clones, with 75% to 85% as singletons. This clone was seen only a few times. Its specificity is unknown. The gene calls are TRBV4-3 and TRBJ2-3; a weak D match, TRBD2 (6 bases). The clonotype was recovered from a woman between 18 and 30 years old in good health and CMV-seropositive. The sample comprised PBMCs. CDR3 nucleotides: TGCGCCAGCACCCCGGGACTCGGGGGAGCAGATACGCAGTATTTT. The encoded protein is CASTPGLGGADTQYF.